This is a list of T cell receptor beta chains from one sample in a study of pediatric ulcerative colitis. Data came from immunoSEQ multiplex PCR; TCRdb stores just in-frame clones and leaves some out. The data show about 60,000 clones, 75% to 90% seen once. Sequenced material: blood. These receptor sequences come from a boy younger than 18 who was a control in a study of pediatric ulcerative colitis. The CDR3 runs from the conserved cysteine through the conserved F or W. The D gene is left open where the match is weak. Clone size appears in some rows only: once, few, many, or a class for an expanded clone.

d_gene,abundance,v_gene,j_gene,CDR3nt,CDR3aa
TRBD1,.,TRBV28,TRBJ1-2,TGTGCCAGCAGGAAAGGGGGCTACAGACCATCTAACTATGGCTACACCTTC,CASRKGGYRPSNYGYTF
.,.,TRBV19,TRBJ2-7,TGTGCCAGTAGTCCCGGGACACATTCCTACGAGCAGTACTTC,CASSPGTHSYEQYF
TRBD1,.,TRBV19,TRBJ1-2,TGTGCCAGTAGTATTCGGACAGGGTTAAAAGGCACCTTC,CASSIRTGLKGTF
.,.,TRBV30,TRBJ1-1,TGTGCCTCGAACTGGGGCACTGAAGCTTTCTTT,CASNWGTEAFF
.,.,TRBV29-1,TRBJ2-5,TGCAGCGTGCCCGAGGGCCCTAGAGAAGAGACCCAGTACTTC,CSVPEGPREETQYF
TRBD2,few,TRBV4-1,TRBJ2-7,TGCGCCAGCAGCCAACGGACTAGCGGGAGTTACGAGCAGTACTTC,CASSQRTSGSYEQYF
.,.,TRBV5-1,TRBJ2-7,TGCGCCAGCAGCTTGACAGGGCCACGTAACGAGCAGTACTTC,CASSLTGPRNEQYF
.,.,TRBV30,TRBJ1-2,TGTGCCTGGAGTGATGGTGGGGGCAACTACACCTTC,CAWSDGGGNYTF
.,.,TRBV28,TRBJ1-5,TGTGCCAGCAGTCCGAGAAAGGGCTTGGCCCAGCATTTT,CASSPRKGLAQHF
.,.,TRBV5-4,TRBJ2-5,TGTGCCAGCAGCCCCTGGGTGGTCCAAGAGACCCAGTACTTC,CASSPWVVQETQYF
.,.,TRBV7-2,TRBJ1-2,TGTGCCAGCAGCTACGGGGCTAACTATGGCTACACCTTC,CASSYGANYGYTF
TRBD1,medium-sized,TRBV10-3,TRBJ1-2,TGTGCCATCAGTTCCGGACAGGGAGCTAACTATGGCTACACCTTC,CAISSGQGANYGYTF
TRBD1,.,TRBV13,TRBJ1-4,TGTGCCAGCAGCGAGGGACAGAGAAACACAACTAATGAAAAACTGTTTTTT,CASSEGQRNTTNEKLFF
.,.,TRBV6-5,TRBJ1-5,TGTGCCAGCAGTCCCGGGACCCGGGGTCAGCCCCAGCATTTT,CASSPGTRGQPQHF
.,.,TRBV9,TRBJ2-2,TGTGCCAGCAGCTTCGGACTGGGAACCGGGGAGCTGTTTTTT,CASSFGLGTGELFF
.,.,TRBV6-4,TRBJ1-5,TGTGCCAGCAGTGACAGGGTTGGCAATCAGCCCCAGCATTTT,CASSDRVGNQPQHF
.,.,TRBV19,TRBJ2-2,TGTGCCACCTGGGTGGGGGCGCAGTACACCGGGGAGCTGTTTTTT,CATWVGAQYTGELFF
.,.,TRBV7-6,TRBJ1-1,TGTGCCAGCAGCTTAGAAGGGGGGAGCACTGAAGCTTTCTTT,CASSLEGGSTEAFF
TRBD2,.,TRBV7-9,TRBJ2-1,TGTGCCAGCAGCTATCTAGCGGGAGTCAATGAGCAGTTCTTC,CASSYLAGVNEQFF
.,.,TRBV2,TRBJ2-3,TGTGCCAGCAGTCTACCTTGGGGAGCAGATACGCAGTATTTT,CASSLPWGADTQYF
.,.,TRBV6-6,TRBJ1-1,TGTGCCAGCAGTTACGGCGCAGTTCTGAACACTGAAGCTTTCTTT,CASSYGAVLNTEAFF
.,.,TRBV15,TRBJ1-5,TGTGCCACCAGCAGTTGGGACCAGCCCCAGCATTTT,CATSSWDQPQHF